The 10 T cell receptor beta chains in this list originate from one sample, sequenced in a study of shared clonotypes between healthy human individuals. Method: immunoSEQ multiplex PCR; TCRdb's copy keeps in-frame clones and lacks some. The sample lists about 1 million clones, roughly 75% occurring once. Material: memory CD4+ T cells sorted from blood. This sample's subset: CD45RA-negative fraction. The receptors were gathered from a man between 18 and 29 years old in good health.

The chain links TRBV6-1 to TRBJ1-5; D is unclear. V was trimmed by 7 bases and J by 1 base, leaving 11 bases between them. Germline V CDR1 and CDR2: MNHNS, SASEGT. There are 14 residues in the CDR3. CDR3 protein: CASTAELSNQPQHF. The CDR3 DNA follows: TGTGCCAGCACAGCGGAATTGAGCAATCAGCCCCAGCATTTT.

V usage is TRBV5-1 and J usage is TRBJ2-1, with D perhaps TRBD1 or TRBD2 (5 bases each). Germline V lookup: CDR1 SGHRS, CDR2 YFSETQ. V lost 5 bases and J 2 bases, leaving 14 bases between the germline ends. The CDR3 runs to 15 residues. The CDR3 loop is CASSQRGETYNEQFF. CDR3 nucleotide sequence: TGCGCCAGCAGTCAGAGGGGAGAAACCTACAATGAGCAGTTCTTC. The full variable domain, in which reference TRBV5-1 and TRBJ2-1 provide the parts outside the CDR3, is KAGVTQTPRYLIKTRGQQVTLSCSPISGHRSVSWYQQTPGQGLQFLFEYFSETQRNKGNFPGRFSGRQFSNSRSEMNVSTLELGDSALYLCASSQRGETYNEQFFGPGTRLTVL.

The chain combines TRBV2 with TRBJ1-2; D gene uncertain. Germline CDR1 and CDR2: SNHLY and FYNNEI. There are 14 residues in the CDR3. The V gene lost 8 bases and the J gene lost 6 bases, with 19 bases spanning the gap. This CDR3 reads CASRRAGEAHGYTF. CDR3 coding DNA: TGTGCCAGCCGGAGGGCGGGAGAGGCGCATGGCTACACCTTC. The full variable domain, its missing parts supplied by reference TRBV2 and TRBJ1-2, is EPEVTQTPSHQVTQMGQEVILRCVPISNHLYFYWYRQILGQKVEFLVSFYNNEISEKSEIFDDQFSVERPDGSNFTLKIRSTKLEDSAMYFCASRRAGEAHGYTFGSGTRLTVV.

In this sample, this clone turned up a few times. V usage is TRBV10-1 and J usage is TRBJ2-3; TRBD1 agrees at 12 bases. The V segment lost 5 bases and the J segment 0 bases; nucleotides outside the gene matches: 3. The germline V gene has CDR1 WNHNN and CDR2 SYGVQD (reference sequence). This CDR3 has 16 amino acids. The CDR3 sequence: CASSPGTGGSTDTQYF. The CDR3 DNA reads TGCGCCAGCAGTCCGGGGACAGGGGGCAGCACAGATACGCAGTATTTT.

This clone was detected once. The chain recombines TRBV13 with TRBJ2-7; the match to TRBD1 covers 7 bases. V was clipped by 3 bases and J by 3 bases; unmatched bases: 5. This CDR3 contains 14 residues. The germline gives CDR1 PRHDT, CDR2 FYEKMQ (reference sequence). CDR3 region: CASSFWGQNYEQYF. CDR3 coding DNA: TGTGCCAGCAGCTTTTGGGGACAGAACTACGAGCAGTACTTC.

This chain uses TRBV11-3 with TRBJ2-7; 8 bases are shared with TRBD2. CDR1 is SGHNT and CDR2 is YENEEA in the germline V gene. After removal of 9 bases from V and 5 bases from J, the junction contained 9 bases not matched to a gene. The CDR3 is 13 residues long. CDR3 protein: CASLPTGGDEQYF. CDR3 in DNA: TGTGCCAGTTTGCCTACCGGGGGGGACGAGCAGTACTTC.

J is TRBJ2-1 and V is TRBV7-6; D is ambiguous. Germline V gene lookup returns CDR1 SGHVS and CDR2 FNYEAQ. V was trimmed by 1 base and J by 7 bases, leaving 23 bases between them. This CDR3 is 18 amino acids long. CDR3 sequence: CASSLEVQALTGGNEQFF. The DNA of the CDR3 is TGTGCCAGCAGCTTAGAGGTTCAAGCTTTGACCGGTGGGAATGAGCAGTTCTTC.

J is TRBJ1-4 and V is TRBV28; 9 nucleotides agree with TRBD1. Germline V CDR1 and CDR2: MDHEN, SYDVKM. Trimming cost V 3 bases and J 5 bases; bases outside gene matches: 7. The CDR3 is 16 residues long. CDR3 nucleotide sequence: TGTGCCAGCAGTTTCACCGGGACAGGGAGGAATGAAAAACTGTTTTTT. It is translated as CASSFTGTGRNEKLFF.

The rearrangement uses TRBV19 and TRBJ2-7, with TRBD2 matching 8 bases. The V gene end was trimmed by 5 bases and the J gene end by 4 bases; junction bases not matched to a gene: 10. Germline values: CDR1 LNHDA, CDR2 SQIVND (reference sequence). The CDR3 sequence is 15 residues long. This CDR3 reads CASSPPGGIWYEQYF. The DNA of the CDR3 is TGTGCCAGTAGTCCGCCGGGGGGGATTTGGTACGAGCAGTACTTC.

This clone was counted a single time. The rearrangement links TRBV11-2 to TRBJ1-1; TRBD1 aligns across 12 bases. This CDR3 has 16 amino acids. J lost 5 bases, V lost 3 bases, and 7 bases had no gene match. Per the germline V gene, CDR1 is SGHAT and CDR2 is FQNNGV. The CDR3 bases are TGTGCCAGCAGCTTTGGGGGACAGGGGGCGAGTACTGAAGCTTTCTTT. Translating it yields CASSFGGQGASTEAFF.